This T cell receptor (beta chain) was documented in a study of blood T cell repertoires in COVID-19. Whole-study context: Samples representing acute and convalescent COVID-19 were sourced from the United States, Italy and Spain.

V shed 5 bases, J shed 2 bases, and the junction held 3 bases outside the gene matches. CDR3 length equals 15 residues. Germline V gives CDR1 MNHEY, CDR2 SVGAGI. Original analysis: The assay estimated nucleated cells by amplifying reference gene primers. Measured with immunoSEQ multiplex PCR; TCRdb has only the in-frame clones, and not every one. V and J calls and clone size are given by that table; D and trimming were obtained from the DNA. Of more than 100,000 clones listed, 60% to 85% are singletons. This clonotype originated in a man between 65 and 80 years old with acute or convalescent COVID-19. This sequence joins TRBV6-5 and TRBJ2-6; 7 bases are shared with TRBD1. Material: peripheral blood. The DNA for the CDR3 is TGTGCCAGCAGTCCCGACAGGGCTGGGGCCAACGTCCTGACTTTC. Translated, it gives CASSPDRAGANVLTF.